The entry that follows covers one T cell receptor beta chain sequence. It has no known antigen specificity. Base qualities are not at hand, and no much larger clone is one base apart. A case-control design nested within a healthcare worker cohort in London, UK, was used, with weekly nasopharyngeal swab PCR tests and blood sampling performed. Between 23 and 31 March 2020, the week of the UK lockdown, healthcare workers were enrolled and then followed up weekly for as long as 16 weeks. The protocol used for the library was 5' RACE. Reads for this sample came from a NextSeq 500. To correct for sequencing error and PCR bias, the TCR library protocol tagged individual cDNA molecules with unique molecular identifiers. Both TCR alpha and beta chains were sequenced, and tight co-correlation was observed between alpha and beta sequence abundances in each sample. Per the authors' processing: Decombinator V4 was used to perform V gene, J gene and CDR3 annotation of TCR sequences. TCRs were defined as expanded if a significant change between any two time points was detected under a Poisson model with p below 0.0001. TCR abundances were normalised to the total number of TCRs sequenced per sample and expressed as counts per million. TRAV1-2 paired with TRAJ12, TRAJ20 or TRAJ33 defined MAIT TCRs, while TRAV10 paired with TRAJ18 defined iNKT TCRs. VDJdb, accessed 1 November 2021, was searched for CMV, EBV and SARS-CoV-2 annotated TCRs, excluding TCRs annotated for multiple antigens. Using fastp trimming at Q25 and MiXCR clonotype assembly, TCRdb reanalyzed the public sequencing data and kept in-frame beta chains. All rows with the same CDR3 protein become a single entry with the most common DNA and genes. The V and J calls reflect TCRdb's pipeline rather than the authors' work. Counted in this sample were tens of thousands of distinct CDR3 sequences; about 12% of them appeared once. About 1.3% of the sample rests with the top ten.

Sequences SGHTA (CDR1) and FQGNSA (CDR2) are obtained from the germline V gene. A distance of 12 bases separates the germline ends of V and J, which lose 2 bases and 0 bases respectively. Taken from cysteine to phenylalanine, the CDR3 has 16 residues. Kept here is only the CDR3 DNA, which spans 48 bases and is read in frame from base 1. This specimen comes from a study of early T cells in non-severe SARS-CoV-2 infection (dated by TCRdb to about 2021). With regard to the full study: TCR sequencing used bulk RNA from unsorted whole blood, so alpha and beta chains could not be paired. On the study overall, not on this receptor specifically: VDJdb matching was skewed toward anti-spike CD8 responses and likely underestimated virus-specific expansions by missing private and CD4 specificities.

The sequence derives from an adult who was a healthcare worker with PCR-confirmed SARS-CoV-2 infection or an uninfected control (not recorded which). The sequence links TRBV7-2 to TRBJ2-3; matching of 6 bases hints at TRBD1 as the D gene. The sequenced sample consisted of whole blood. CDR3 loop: CASSLQGQPSTDTQYF. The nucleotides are TGTGCCAGCAGCTTACAGGGACAACCTAGCACAGATACGCAGTATTTT.